The clone carrying this T cell receptor beta chain was recorded once. Assay: immunoSEQ multiplex PCR; the TCRdb copy retains only in-frame clones and omits some. Of 65,000 to 85,000 clones detected, 92% appear once; the ten largest clones hold about 1.5%. These data belong to a study of T cell changes during pregnancy in multiple sclerosis. Trimming removed 7 bases at V and 6 bases at J, with 21 bases between. Per the germline V gene, CDR1 is MNHEY and CDR2 is SVGAGI. The CDR3 contains 15 residues. The TCR sequence derives from a female donor with multiple sclerosis, enrolled in a pregnancy study. The chain recombines TRBV6-5 with TRBJ1-1; D call uncertain. The sample was peripheral blood, taken after pregnancy. The CDR3 is CASMSQAPMIPEAFF. Written as DNA, the CDR3 is TGTGCCAGCATGAGCCAGGCCCCTATGATCCCTGAAGCTTTCTTT.